This T cell receptor beta chain was profiled in a study of shared clonotypes between healthy human individuals. Across the whole study: Three plates each covered CD4 naive and memory; CD8 naive two, CD8 memory one.

Study-wide findings and caveats: Few donors restricted represented genetic and exposure-history diversity. Compared with memory subsets, naive subsets generally had larger estimated richness.

About this clone itself: Its antigen remains unknown.

In the authors' workflow: From ImmunoSEQ came sequences covering only the junction and carrying no quality scores, so filtering differed. Produced via immunoSEQ multiplex PCR; TCRdb's table is partial and in-frame only. V, J and clone size are taken as reported in that table, and D and trimming were inferred from the DNA itself. The profile shows 900,000 to 1,200,000 clones, approximately 78% of them singletons. Germline assignment: CDR1 SEHNR and CDR2 FQNEAQ (reference sequence). The CDR3 totals 14 residues. J lost 8 bases, V lost 5 bases, and 3 bases had no gene match. Sequencing input: memory CD4+ T cells from PBMCs. The subset here: CD45RA-negative fraction. The gene calls are TRBV7-9 and TRBJ1-4, with 12 bases aligning to TRBD1. This sequence was found in a man aged 18 to 29 in good health. Some clones in this sample may be carry-over from other donors' samples. The CDR3: CASSGDRGREKLFF. DNA for the CDR3: TGTGCCAGCAGCGGGGACAGGGGGCGGGAAAAACTGTTTTTT.